A single sample gave rise to the 24 T cell receptor beta chains below, sequenced in a study of CD8 T cells in Susac syndrome. Reverse transcription of 0.5 to 1 ug RNA was performed with random hexamers. MiXCR was run by TCRdb on the immunoSEQ multiplex PCR reads, yielding one entry per CDR3 protein. Of over 70,000 distinct CDR3 sequences in the sample, approximately 96% were seen once. The sequencing input was CD8+ T cells from PBMCs. The source is a human donor with Susac syndrome.

The chain joins TRBV29-1 to TRBJ1-1, with 8 bases fitting TRBD1. This CDR3 has 12 residues. The V and J ends lost 4 bases and 5 bases, in that order; junction bases with no gene match: 3. In germline, CDR1 is SQVTM, CDR2 ANQGSEA. CDR3 loop: CSVGQGITEAFF. CDR3 in DNA: TGCAGCGTTGGACAGGGGATTACTGAAGCTTTCTTT. Looking up the rest from reference TRBV29-1 and TRBJ1-1 gives the full variable domain: SAVISQKPSRDICQRGTSLTIQCQVDSQVTMMFWYRQQPGQSLTLIATANQGSEATYESGFVIDKFPISRPNLTFSTLTVSNMSPEDSSIYLCSVGQGITEAFFGQGTRLTVV.

The V call is TRBV3-1, the J call TRBJ2-7, with 8 bases that match TRBD1. The CDR3 is made up of 15 amino acids. In germline, CDR1 is LGHDT, CDR2 YNNKEL (reference sequence). V shed 1 base, J shed 3 bases, and the junction held 5 bases outside the gene matches. CDR3 DNA: TGTGCCAGCAGCCAAGTACCGACAGGGGACTACGAGCAGTACTTC. This codes for CASSQVPTGDYEQYF.

The chain joins TRBV6-5 to TRBJ1-6; D uncertain. Germline CDR1 reads MNHEY; CDR2 reads SVGAGI. This CDR3 contains 14 residues. Trimming shortened V by 7 bases and J by 10 bases, and 17 bases separated the two germline ends. CDR3 in DNA: TGTGCCAGCACCCGGGGAGGGAAGAACTCACCCCTCCACTTT. It yields the protein CASTRGGKNSPLHF.

This rearrangement joins TRBV30 to TRBJ2-7; TRBD2 matches 7 bases. J gave up 0 bases and V 2 bases, and 7 bases lay outside the gene matches. The V gene's germline CDR1 is GTSNPN and CDR2 SVGIG (reference sequence). The CDR3 covers 15 residues. CDR3 in DNA: TGTGCCTGGAGTCCGGGCGGGGGTTTCTCCTACGAGCAGTACTTC. Its translation is CAWSPGGGFSYEQYF.

This clonotype was seen only once. V gene TRBV7-2 combines with J gene TRBJ2-5; D unclear. Between the trimmed V and J ends, which lost 0 bases and 1 base, there was a span of 6 bases. The CDR3 runs to 14 residues. Germline CDR1 is SGHTA and CDR2 is FQGNSA. CDR3 bases: TGTGCCAGCAGCTTAGCCTACCCCCAAGAGACCCAGTACTTC. Translating it yields CASSLAYPQETQYF.

This chain joins TRBV19 and TRBJ1-6; tentatively, D is TRBD1 (6 bases). The CDR3 covers 14 residues. Germline CDR1 is LNHDA and CDR2 is SQIVND (reference sequence). With 7 bases removed from V and 10 bases from J, the gap between germline ends came to 17 bases. CDR3 protein: CASNPSGHPSPLHF. The CDR3 nucleotides are TGTGCCAGTAACCCTTCGGGACATCCGTCACCCCTCCACTTT.

The chain combines TRBV4-1 with TRBJ1-1, with D unresolved. The V and J ends lost 3 bases and 7 bases respectively, with 12 bases between them. CDR1 MGHRA and CDR2 YSYEKL come from the germline V gene. The CDR3 has 13 amino acids. CDR3 nucleotide sequence: TGCGCCAGCAGCCAGGCGGGTGCGGTTGAAGCTTTCTTT. The encoded protein is CASSQAGAVEAFF.

The chain links TRBV30 to TRBJ2-2; 7 positions agree with TRBD1. The J segment lost 7 bases and the V segment lost 8 bases, leaving 7 bases of the junction unmatched. CDR1 and CDR2 (germline): GTSNPN, SVGIG (reference sequence). The CDR3 contains 12 residues. CDR3 amino acids: CARDSRGGELFF. CDR3 coding DNA: TGTGCCCGGGACAGCCGGGGCGGGGAGCTGTTTTTT.

The genes are TRBV7-2 and TRBJ2-2; the D gene is possibly TRBD1 (6 bases). CDR1 and CDR2 (germline): SGHTA, FQGNSA. The CDR3 runs 15 residues. Trimming pared 5 bases from V and 6 bases from J, leaving 16 bases between. The chain's CDR3 is CASSLAGDRAGELFF. The DNA of the CDR3 is TGTGCCAGCAGCCTCGCAGGGGACCGCGCCGGGGAGCTGTTTTTT.

The chain joins TRBV20-1 to TRBJ2-1; TRBD2 is a possible D gene (6 bases). Germline V gene lookup returns CDR1 DFQATT and CDR2 SNEGSKA (reference sequence). The CDR3 runs 15 residues. V gave up 0 bases and J gave up 4 bases, with 13 bases separating them. CDR3 loop: CSARDQTGVYNEQFF. CDR3 sequence (DNA): TGCAGTGCTAGAGATCAAACGGGGGTGTACAATGAGCAGTTCTTC.

The CDR3: CASSTGVNIQYF. Written as DNA, the CDR3 is TGTGCCAGTAGTACAGGGGTAAACATTCAGTACTTC. The genes are TRBV19 and TRBJ2-4; D possibly corresponds to TRBD1 (6 bases). The CDR3 is 12 amino acids. The V gene lost 4 bases and the J gene lost 6 bases, with 7 bases spanning the gap. The germline V gene encodes CDR1 LNHDA and CDR2 SQIVND (reference sequence).

This chain joins TRBV20-1 and TRBJ2-5; 7 bases are a match to TRBD1. V shed 5 bases, J shed 5 bases, and the junction held 11 bases outside the gene matches. CDR3 length: 14 amino acids. In germline, CDR1 is DFQATT, CDR2 SNEGSKA (reference sequence). As DNA, the CDR3 is TGCAGTGCTCCCGGACAGGTCAAGTTGGAGACCCAGTACTTC. Amino acids: CSAPGQVKLETQYF.

The chain has TRBV7-2 and TRBJ1-2; no clear D gene. The V gene lost 3 bases and the J gene lost 8 bases, with 7 bases spanning the gap. This CDR3 contains 11 residues. Germline CDR1 is SGHTA and CDR2 is FQGNSA. In DNA, the CDR3 is TGTGCCAGCAGCTTCGAGTTCGGCTACACCTTC. Translated, it gives CASSFEFGYTF.

As to this clonotype: A read error may account for a junction end that differs from germline. The chain joins TRBV5-1 to TRBJ1-1; 8 bases map to TRBD1. CDR3 length: 14 residues. Germline V lookup: CDR1 SGHRS, CDR2 YFSETQ. CDR3 DNA: TGTGCCAGCAGTCCAGACAGGGGGAACACTGAAGCTTTCTTT. Translated: CASSPDRGNTEAFF.

The chain employs TRBV6-5 and TRBJ1-2; possible D gene TRBD1, 5 bases. The CDR3 contains 14 residues. V lost 7 bases and J lost 6, with 18 bases in between. Germline-derived CDR1 and CDR2 are MNHEY and SVGAGI. CDR3 sequence (DNA): TGTGCCAGCACCACCACGTGGGGCGCTAATGGCTACACCTTC. As protein: CASTTTWGANGYTF.

This chain connects TRBV7-9 to TRBJ1-5, with D possibly TRBD1 on 5 matching bases. CDR1 SEHNR and CDR2 FQNEAQ come from the germline V gene (reference sequence). The V end lost 5 bases, the J end lost 5 bases, and 16 bases lay between the germline ends. The CDR3 covers 15 residues. CDR3 nucleotide sequence: TGTGCCAGCAGCCCGTCCGGACAAACCTATCAGCCCCAGCATTTT. Its protein is CASSPSGQTYQPQHF.

This rearrangement joins TRBV20-1 to TRBJ1-2, with D hard to call. V was shortened by 6 bases and J by 4 bases, with 18 bases between the two germline ends. Germline values: CDR1 DFQATT, CDR2 SNEGSKA (reference sequence). This CDR3 is 14 amino acids long. The CDR3 DNA sequence: TGCAGTGCCTTCAGGCCCACCGACCTCTATGGCTACACCTTC. Translating it yields CSAFRPTDLYGYTF.

V usage is TRBV24-1 and J usage is TRBJ2-7; D is undetermined. There are 13 residues in the CDR3. From germline, CDR1 is KGHDR and CDR2 SFDVKD. V was pared by 3 bases and J by 2 bases, with 7 bases between. In nucleotides, the CDR3 is TGTGCCACCAGTGATCCGGTAACCTACGAGCAGTACTTC. Translation: CATSDPVTYEQYF.

The chain uses TRBV10-3 and TRBJ1-1; 7 nucleotides match TRBD1. V lost 10 bases and J lost 3; bases outside the gene matches: 8. The CDR3 length is 13 residues. Germline CDR1 reads ENHRY; CDR2 reads SYGVKD. The CDR3 DNA is TGTGCCACTAAACAGGGGCTGGACACTGAAGCTTTCTTT. It is translated as CATKQGLDTEAFF.

V is TRBV4-3 and J is TRBJ2-4, with a weak D call TRBD2 (5 bases). Germline V CDR1 and CDR2: LGHNA, YSLEER. The CDR3 length is 19 residues. Trimming shortened V by 1 base and J by 3 bases, and 22 bases separated the two germline ends. The CDR3 protein is CASSQGVQVPGKYKNIQYF. As DNA, the CDR3 is TGCGCCAGCAGCCAAGGAGTCCAAGTTCCGGGGAAATACAAAAACATTCAGTACTTC.

This sequence joins TRBV6-6 and TRBJ2-5, with a tentative D call TRBD2 (6 bases). The V end was cut by 8 bases, the J end by 4 bases, with 17 bases between. Germline assignment: CDR1 MNHNY and CDR2 SVGAGI (reference sequence). CDR3 size: 14 residues. CDR3 nucleotides: TGTGCCAGCCGTAGCGGAGACTTAGGAGAGACCCAGTACTTC. Encoded protein: CASRSGDLGETQYF.

This clonotype was recorded only once. This chain links TRBV3-1 with TRBJ2-5; the D is unclear. The CDR3 runs 14 residues. The germline V and J ends were trimmed by 0 bases and 7 bases, with 12 bases remaining between them. Germline V gives CDR1 LGHDT, CDR2 YNNKEL (reference sequence). Here the CDR3 reads CASSQDRGVGTQYF. DNA for the CDR3: TGTGCCAGCAGCCAAGATCGTGGGGTCGGGACCCAGTACTTC.

V and J are TRBV29-1 and TRBJ2-7; 9 nucleotides line up with TRBD1. After removal of 7 bases from V and 7 bases from J, the junction contained 11 bases not matched to a gene. The V gene's germline CDR1 is SQVTM and CDR2 ANQGSEA. There are 13 residues in the CDR3. The CDR3 is CSAVRDRENEQYF. The CDR3 bases are TGCAGCGCAGTCCGGGACAGGGAGAATGAGCAGTACTTC.

The J gene is TRBJ1-1, the V gene TRBV12-3 or TRBV12-4, with D tentatively TRBD1 (5 bases). The V and J ends lost 4 bases and 4 bases respectively, with 10 bases between them. The CDR3 contains 13 residues. CDR3 in amino acids: CASSSGPSTEAFF. CDR3 coding DNA: TGTGCCAGCAGTTCGGGACCTAGCACTGAAGCTTTCTTT.